What follows is one T cell receptor beta chain and its context. The table came from immunoSEQ multiplex PCR; TCRdb's copy has only in-frame clones and leaves some out. Of roughly 80,000 clones detected, 85% to 95% appear once; the ten largest clones hold under 0.5%. The germline V gene encodes CDR1 KGHSH and CDR2 LQKENI. This CDR3 is 18 amino acids long. Trimming at V came to 3 bases and at J to 8 bases, leaving 20 bases not matched to a gene. The data are from a study of technical replicates of blood from a handful of donors. The sample consisted of T cells isolated from PBMCs. The TCR sequence derives from a human donor in good health. The chain links TRBV18 to TRBJ1-2, with 8 positions matching TRBD1. Here the CDR3 reads CASSPRAQGTEQGVGYTF. In DNA form, the CDR3 reads TGTGCCAGCTCACCGAGGGCCCAGGGTACCGAACAGGGGGTGGGCTACACCTTC. Full variable domain (remainder filled in from reference TRBV18 and TRBJ1-2): NAGVMQNPRHLVRRRGQEARLRCSPMKGHSHVYWYRQLPEEGLKFMVYLQKENIIDESGMPKERFSAEFPKEGPSILRIQQVVRGDSAAYFCASSPRAQGTEQGVGYTFGSGTRLTVV.